This passage covers 6 T cell receptor beta chains from one sample sequenced in a study of cytomegalovirus exposure and HLA in healthy donors. Both 60 Vbeta primers and 13 Jbeta primers went into the PCR. Here immunoSEQ multiplex PCR was the method, and the copy in TCRdb shows in-frame clones only, minus some. The sample lists about 210,000 clones, 82% occurring once. The specimen sequenced was PBMCs. These receptors originate from a man aged 35-49 years in good health and CMV-seropositive.

The table lists this clone with a count of one. CDR3 DNA sequence: TGTGCCACCAGCAGGGGACTAGCGGGGGACAATGAGCAGTTCTTC. Protein sequence: CATSRGLAGDNEQFF. The rearrangement links TRBV15 to TRBJ2-1; 14 positions match TRBD2. The V segment lost 3 bases and the J segment 5 bases; nucleotides outside the gene matches: 0. The CDR3 consists of 15 residues. Germline values: CDR1 LNHNV, CDR2 YYDKDF (reference sequence).

A note on this clone: At one end the junction does not follow the germline gene, possibly because of a read error. V usage is TRBV10-3 and J usage is TRBJ2-5; 9 nucleotides match TRBD2. CDR1 ENHRY and CDR2 SYGVKD come from the germline V gene. The CDR3 length is 15 residues. The CDR3 nucleotides are TGTGCCAGCAGTGAAACGGCGGGAGGGCCCGAGACCCAGTACTTC. The encoded protein is CASSETAGGPETQYF.

The CDR3 nucleotides read TGCGCCAGCAGCCCGCAACTAGCGGGAGGAATCAATGAGCAGTTCTTC. Translation: CASSPQLAGGINEQFF. The chain carries TRBV5-1 and TRBJ2-1; 12 bases fit TRBD2. There are 16 residues in the CDR3. Germline CDR1 SGHRS, CDR2 YFSETQ. With 4 bases clipped from V and 6 bases from J, the junction kept 8 bases outside the gene matches.

This clone was counted once. The chain joins TRBV19 to TRBJ1-3, with TRBD1 as a possible D gene (5 bases). The germline CDR1 and CDR2 sequences are LNHDA and SQIVND (reference sequence). This CDR3 comprises 16 residues. Trimming removed 5 bases at V and 0 bases at J, with 14 bases between. Here the CDR3 reads CASSPTEVSSGNTIYF. CDR3 nucleotide sequence: TGTGCCAGTAGTCCGACAGAAGTGAGCTCTGGAAACACCATATATTTT. The full variable domain, its missing parts supplied by reference TRBV19 and TRBJ1-3, is DGGITQSPKYLFRKEGQNVTLSCEQNLNHDAMYWYRQDPGQGLRLIYYSQIVNDFQKGDIAEGYSVSREKKESFPLTVTSAQKNPTAFYLCASSPTEVSSGNTIYFGEGSWLTVV.

The V call is TRBV5-1, the J call TRBJ2-6; D unresolved. The CDR3 has 17 residues. Germline CDR1 and CDR2: SGHRS and YFSETQ. Trimming took off 3 bases at V and 0 bases at J, with 13 bases between the two ends. Written as DNA, the CDR3 is TGCGCCAGCAGCTCGACAAGCCCCAGCTCTGGGGCCAACGTCCTGACTTTC. It yields the protein CASSSTSPSSGANVLTF. Together with reference TRBV5-1 and TRBJ2-6, the CDR3 gives the full variable domain: KAGVTQTPRYLIKTRGQQVTLSCSPISGHRSVSWYQQTPGQGLQFLFEYFSETQRNKGNFPGRFSGRQFSNSRSEMNVSTLELGDSALYLCASSSTSPSSGANVLTFGAGSRLTVL.

V gene TRBV5-1 combines with J gene TRBJ2-5; TRBD2 might be the D (7 bases). The CDR3 loop spans 13 amino acids. Trimming removed 3 bases from V and 4 bases from J, with 10 bases in between. Germline CDR1 reads SGHRS; CDR2 reads YFSETQ. The CDR3 DNA reads as TGCGCCAGCAGCTCGAGGGGGGGAGAGACCCAGTACTTC. Protein product: CASSSRGGETQYF.